These T cell receptor beta chains were read from a single sample in a study of blood T cell repertoires in COVID-19. The repertoire was sequenced with immunoSEQ multiplex PCR; TCRdb's copy has only in-frame clones and lacks some. The repertoire holds just under 350,000 clones, around 83% seen once, with approximately 3% in the top ten. The sequencing input was peripheral blood. Receptors originate from a man aged 25 to 40 with active or convalescent COVID-19. CDR3s include the opening cysteine and the closing phenylalanine or tryptophan. Each record gives: D gene, V gene, J gene, clone size, CDR3 DNA, CDR3 protein. A D gene is named only where the DNA matches it firmly. A clone size is listed for some rows: how often the clone was seen (once, few, many), or a class if it is expanded.

D gene: TRBD1
V gene: TRBV30
J gene: TRBJ2-2
clone size: NA
CDR3 DNA: TGTGCCTGGAGTGTAGGGGGCGATGCCGGGGAGCTGTTTTTT
CDR3 protein: CAWSVGGDAGELFF

D gene: TRBD2
V gene: TRBV19
J gene: TRBJ2-2
clone size: once
CDR3 DNA: TGTGCCAGTAGTGTGGGACTAGCGGGAGTCCGTCACGGGGAGCTGTTTTTT
CDR3 protein: CASSVGLAGVRHGELFF

D gene: NA
V gene: TRBV5-1
J gene: TRBJ1-4
clone size: NA
CDR3 DNA: TGCGCCAGCAGCCAACTAGGGGGAGGGGATGAAAAACTGTTTTTT
CDR3 protein: CASSQLGGGDEKLFF

D gene: TRBD2
V gene: TRBV5-1
J gene: TRBJ2-5
clone size: once
CDR3 DNA: TGCGCCAGCCGACCCGCCGGGACTAGCGGGATCTGGGAGACCCAGTACTTC
CDR3 protein: CASRPAGTSGIWETQYF

D gene: TRBD2
V gene: TRBV5-1
J gene: TRBJ2-7
clone size: NA
CDR3 DNA: TGCGCCAGCAGCTTGGTTCTAGCGGGGGACGAGCAGTACTTC
CDR3 protein: CASSLVLAGDEQYF

D gene: NA
V gene: TRBV6-5
J gene: TRBJ2-7
clone size: NA
CDR3 DNA: TGTGCCAGCAGTTACTCTACCGGGAGCGAGCAGTACTTC
CDR3 protein: CASSYSTGSEQYF

D gene: TRBD2
V gene: TRBV6-1
J gene: TRBJ2-3
clone size: few
CDR3 DNA: TGTGCCAGCAGTGAAGTAGCCGGGACTAGAGATACGCAGTATTTT
CDR3 protein: CASSEVAGTRDTQYF

D gene: NA
V gene: TRBV5-6
J gene: TRBJ2-2
clone size: NA
CDR3 DNA: TGTGCCAGCAGCTTCGGGACTCTCAACACCGGGGAGCTGTTTTTT
CDR3 protein: CASSFGTLNTGELFF

D gene: NA
V gene: TRBV9
J gene: TRBJ2-7
clone size: NA
CDR3 DNA: TGTGCCAGCAGCGTAGGGTCAGGGCAGGGCGAGCAGTACTTC
CDR3 protein: CASSVGSGQGEQYF

D gene: TRBD2
V gene: TRBV24-1
J gene: TRBJ2-2
clone size: NA
CDR3 DNA: TGTGCCACCAGTGGACCTACTAGCGGGGGGTTATGGGACACCGGGGAGCTGTTTTTT
CDR3 protein: CATSGPTSGGLWDTGELFF

D gene: NA
V gene: TRBV6-5
J gene: TRBJ1-5
clone size: NA
CDR3 DNA: TGTGCCAGCAGGGGACACCTTAGCAATCAGCCCCAGCATTTT
CDR3 protein: CASRGHLSNQPQHF

D gene: TRBD2
V gene: TRBV28
J gene: TRBJ2-1
clone size: NA
CDR3 DNA: TGTGCCAGCAGTGTAGCGGGAGGGTCCCGGAATGAGCAGTTCTTC
CDR3 protein: CASSVAGGSRNEQFF

D gene: NA
V gene: TRBV30
J gene: TRBJ1-1
clone size: many
CDR3 DNA: TGTGCCGGCGTATGGCAGACTGGAACTGAAGCTTTCTTT
CDR3 protein: CAGVWQTGTEAFF

D gene: NA
V gene: TRBV28
J gene: TRBJ2-1
clone size: NA
CDR3 DNA: TGTGCCAGCGCCCGCGTCGGTGAGCAGTTCTTC
CDR3 protein: CASARVGEQFF

D gene: NA
V gene: TRBV14
J gene: TRBJ1-2
clone size: once
CDR3 DNA: TGTGCCAGCAGCCAAGATACGGGTTATGGCTACACCTTC
CDR3 protein: CASSQDTGYGYTF

D gene: TRBD2
V gene: TRBV9
J gene: TRBJ2-1
clone size: NA
CDR3 DNA: TGTGCCAGCAGCAGCTTAGCGGGGGGGCCGTTTAATGAGCAGTTCTTC
CDR3 protein: CASSSLAGGPFNEQFF

D gene: NA
V gene: TRBV21-1
J gene: TRBJ1-5
clone size: NA
CDR3 DNA: TGTGCCAGCAGCAAAGGGCCCCCTGTATTACCCTCCCGAGGAGATCAGCCCCAGCATTTT
CDR3 protein: CASSKGPPVLPSRGDQPQHF

D gene: TRBD2
V gene: TRBV30
J gene: TRBJ2-5
clone size: once
CDR3 DNA: TGTGCCTGGAGTGCCCAATACTCCGGGACTAGGACTCTGAGGGGAGAGACCCAGTACTTC
CDR3 protein: CAWSAQYSGTRTLRGETQYF

D gene: NA
V gene: TRBV3-1/TRBV3-2
J gene: TRBJ2-1
clone size: NA
CDR3 DNA: TGTGCCAGCAGCCAAGGCCCTTTTTTCAGCTCCTACAATGAGCAGTTCTTC
CDR3 protein: CASSQGPFFSSYNEQFF

D gene: TRBD1
V gene: TRBV11-2
J gene: TRBJ1-3
clone size: once
CDR3 DNA: TGTGCCAGCAGCGGGGGACAGGGTCTACGGGGAAACACCATATATTTT
CDR3 protein: CASSGGQGLRGNTIYF

D gene: NA
V gene: TRBV4-1
J gene: TRBJ1-5
clone size: few
CDR3 DNA: TGCGCCAGCAGCCATGAACGGAGCAATCAGCCCCAGCATTTT
CDR3 protein: CASSHERSNQPQHF

D gene: TRBD1
V gene: TRBV7-2
J gene: TRBJ2-3
clone size: NA
CDR3 DNA: TGTGCCAGCAGCTCCGCGCCGACCGGGACAGGGGAGTATTTT
CDR3 protein: CASSSAPTGTGEYF

D gene: NA
V gene: TRBV2
J gene: TRBJ1-5
clone size: NA
CDR3 DNA: TGTGCCAGCAGTTTCAGCCCAGGGTTGCAGCCCCAGCATTTT
CDR3 protein: CASSFSPGLQPQHF

D gene: TRBD1
V gene: TRBV12-5
J gene: TRBJ1-5
clone size: NA
CDR3 DNA: TGTGCTAGTGGGCGTGACAGGGGCCATAATCAGCCCCAGCATTTT
CDR3 protein: CASGRDRGHNQPQHF

D gene: NA
V gene: TRBV19
J gene: TRBJ2-7
clone size: NA
CDR3 DNA: TGTGCCAGTAGTATAGAAGGGGCCGGGGGCTACGAGCAGTACTTC
CDR3 protein: CASSIEGAGGYEQYF

D gene: NA
V gene: TRBV9
J gene: TRBJ1-6
clone size: once
CDR3 DNA: TGTGCCTGCGGGGGTGGGGGGGCAGGTTCACCCCTCCACTTT
CDR3 protein: CACGGGGAGSPLHF

D gene: TRBD1
V gene: TRBV5-4
J gene: TRBJ1-2
clone size: NA
CDR3 DNA: TGTGCCAGCAGCTTCGGACAGGGTTTAGCTAGAAACTATGGCTACACCTTC
CDR3 protein: CASSFGQGLARNYGYTF

D gene: TRBD1
V gene: TRBV6-1
J gene: TRBJ1-4
clone size: NA
CDR3 DNA: TGTGCCAGCAGTGCGGATTTCTACAGGGGCCCTAATGAAAAACTGTTTTTT
CDR3 protein: CASSADFYRGPNEKLFF

D gene: TRBD2
V gene: TRBV4-3
J gene: TRBJ2-1
clone size: NA
CDR3 DNA: TGCGCCAGCAGCCAAGGACTAGCGGCCTACAATGAGCAGTTCTTC
CDR3 protein: CASSQGLAAYNEQFF

D gene: TRBD2
V gene: TRBV7-2
J gene: TRBJ2-1
clone size: NA
CDR3 DNA: TGTGCCAGTGCGACGGGACTAGCGGGAACCTATGAGCAGTTCTTC
CDR3 protein: CASATGLAGTYEQFF

D gene: NA
V gene: TRBV12-3/TRBV12-4
J gene: TRBJ2-1
clone size: NA
CDR3 DNA: TGTGCCAGCAGTTTGGCTAGACCAAATGAGCAGTTCTTC
CDR3 protein: CASSLARPNEQFF

D gene: TRBD2
V gene: TRBV7-3
J gene: TRBJ2-7
clone size: once
CDR3 DNA: TGTGCCAGCAGTCCTAGCGGCCCCTTCTACGAGCAGTACTTC
CDR3 protein: CASSPSGPFYEQYF